This T cell receptor beta chain is drawn from a study of Tregs in tolerant kidney transplant recipients. Study-level background: A roughly three-day belatacept mixed lymphocyte reaction, sometimes plus 5-day graft donor restimulation, preceded CD4+CD25+CD127- sorting. Study-level findings and limits: Expanding Tregs on activated donor B cells appeared to best identify donor-specific TCRbeta clones. The small number of patients limits these findings pending further validation. No direct test of biological reproducibility was done here.

The V and J ends lost 4 bases and 6 bases respectively, with 15 bases between them. CDR3 length equals 14 residues. The V gene's germline CDR1 is MGHRA and CDR2 YSYEKL. This clone appeared a few times. Its antigen is as yet unknown. This table comes from immunoSEQ multiplex PCR, and its TCRdb copy is limited to in-frame clones, with some not included. The table shows around 16,000 clones, with about two thirds occurring only once. This chain links TRBV4-1 with TRBJ1-2, with D perhaps matching TRBD1 (5 bases). The sequence came from a human donor in good health. Sequenced material: Tregs from blood cultured with allogeneic cells. The CDR3 nucleotides are TGCGCCAGCAGCCGAGAGTTAGGGGACCATGGCTACACCTTC. The encoded protein is CASSRELGDHGYTF.